Following are 7 T cell receptor beta chains from one sample sequenced in a study of CD8+ T cells in alopecia areata. The treatment denotes: oral pan-JAK inhibitor, 5-10 mg twice daily. RNA extraction and reverse transcription yielded cDNA as sequencing template. Sequenced by immunoSEQ multiplex PCR; TCRdb stores in-frame clones only, minus some. This table holds 200,000 to 250,000 clones, more than 30% found once. The sample here was CD4+ T cells sorted from blood, taken between weeks 30 and 35, from a patient treated with tofacitinib. The receptors stem from a human donor with alopecia areata.

The J gene is TRBJ2-1, the V gene TRBV29-1; TRBD1 matches at 7 bases. Germline CDR1 reads SQVTM; CDR2 reads ANQGSEA. The CDR3 loop spans 11 amino acids. After removal of 7 bases from V and 6 bases from J, the junction contained 3 bases not matched to a gene. Here the CDR3 reads CSGGQTNEQFF. In DNA, the CDR3 is TGCAGCGGGGGACAGACCAATGAGCAGTTCTTC.

This chain links TRBV30 with TRBJ2-3; D is unclear. The CDR3 contains 13 residues. Germline CDR1 and CDR2: GTSNPN and SVGIG (reference sequence). V lost 4 bases, J lost 0 bases, and 8 bases lay in between. CDR3 nucleotides: TGTGCCTGGAACGTTCCTAGCACAGATACGCAGTATTTT. This sequence encodes CAWNVPSTDTQYF.

The chain links TRBV5-1 to TRBJ1-1; no reliable D call. Trimming removed 0 bases from V and 6 bases from J, with 12 bases in between. The CDR3 sequence is 14 residues long. Germline assignment: CDR1 SGHRS and CDR2 YFSETQ. The CDR3 DNA is TGCGCCAGCAGCTTGGCGGTGGTAGGCGCTGAAGCTTTCTTT. Translated: CASSLAVVGAEAFF.

The J gene is TRBJ1-5, the V gene TRBV30, with 8 bases lining up with TRBD1. Trimming removed 0 bases from V and 4 bases from J; junction bases left unmatched: 11. Germline loops: CDR1 GTSNPN, CDR2 SVGIG (reference sequence). The CDR3 extends over 17 amino acids. The CDR3 DNA reads TGTGCCTGGAGTGTAAGAGGCCTGCAGGGGGCAAATCAGCCCCAGCATTTT. This codes for CAWSVRGLQGANQPQHF.

There are many counts of this clone. The chain couples TRBV18 to TRBJ2-5; TRBD1 agrees at 9 bases. The CDR3 is made up of 18 amino acids. With 3 bases clipped from V and 5 bases from J, the junction kept 16 bases outside the gene matches. CDR1 and CDR2 (germline): KGHSH, LQKENI. The chain's CDR3 is CASSPTRVQGAGRETQYF. In DNA, the CDR3 is TGTGCCAGCTCACCGACCCGAGTACAGGGGGCCGGACGGGAGACCCAGTACTTC.

In its sample, this clone was seen a few times. J is TRBJ2-6 and V is TRBV30, with D maybe TRBD2 (5 bases). Between the trimmed V and J ends, which lost 4 bases and 7 bases, there was a span of 17 bases. Germline V gives CDR1 GTSNPN, CDR2 SVGIG (reference sequence). The CDR3 is 15 residues long. The CDR3 reads CAWTTRALKANVLTF. The CDR3 nucleotides are TGTGCCTGGACGACGAGGGCCTTAAAAGCCAACGTCCTGACTTTC.

The gene calls are TRBV5-6 and TRBJ1-5; D not certain. CDR1 is SGHDT and CDR2 is YYEEEE in the germline V gene. The V end lost 0 bases, the J end lost 2 bases, and 6 bases lay between the germline ends. The length of the CDR3 is 14 residues. CDR3 amino acids: CASSLGLGNQPQHF. The DNA of the CDR3 is TGTGCCAGCAGCTTGGGTTTGGGCAATCAGCCCCAGCATTTT.